The 6 T cell receptor beta chains given below trace back to one sample, sequenced in a study of lung T cells in sarcoidosis with Löfgren's syndrome. MiXCR, applied by TCRdb to the reads, yields one record per CDR3 protein. This sample yields some 4,100 distinct CDR3 sequences, of which more than 20% are seen a single time; roughly 8.7% belongs to the top ten. Sample: CD4+ T cells from bronchoalveolar lavage. These receptor sequences come from a human donor with sarcoidosis (Löfgren's syndrome or another form), or a control subject (not recorded which).

This clonotype is labeled medium-sized (0.01 to 0.1%). This chain joins TRBV28 and TRBJ2-7; 7 bases match TRBD1. Trimming took 3 bases from V and 1 from J; bases not matched to a gene: 12. The CDR3 has 17 amino acids. The germline V gene encodes CDR1 MDHEN and CDR2 SYDVKM. The CDR3 DNA sequence: TGTGCCAGCAGTTTTTCTATCGACAGGGTTTGGTCCTACGAGCAGTACTTC. This sequence encodes CASSFSIDRVWSYEQYF.

About this clonotype: At one end the junction does not follow the germline gene, possibly because of a read error. This chain joins TRBV2 and TRBJ1-5, with TRBD1 as a possible D gene (6 bases). The CDR3 covers 15 residues. Per the germline V gene, CDR1 is SNHLY and CDR2 is FYNNEI. CDR3 bases: TGTGCCAGCAGTATGGACAGCGTATTCAGTCAGCCCCAGCACTTT. Its translation is CASSMDSVFSQPQHF. Using reference TRBV2 and TRBJ1-5 for the parts outside the CDR3, the full variable domain is EPEVTQTPSHQVTQMGQEVILRCVPISNHLYFYWYRQILGQKVEFLVSFYNNEISEKSEIFDDQFSVERPDGSNFTLKIRSTKLEDSAMYFCASSMDSVFSQPQHFGDGTRLSIL.

Judged by abundance, this clonotype is medium-sized. This chain connects TRBV19 to TRBJ2-3; 9 bases fit TRBD2. The V and J ends lost 7 bases and 3 bases, in that order; junction bases with no gene match: 17. The germline V gene encodes CDR1 LNHDA and CDR2 SQIVND (reference sequence). CDR3 size: 18 residues. The CDR3 is CASTPRGASGVNTDTQYF. The CDR3 DNA reads as TGTGCCAGTACCCCAAGGGGGGCTAGCGGGGTTAATACAGATACGCAGTATTTT.

This clonotype appeared a single time. Its ends do not fully match the called genes, so a read error is possible. This sequence joins TRBV6-6 and TRBJ2-2, with 8 positions matching TRBD2. The CDR3 is 15 residues long. Germline CDR1 and CDR2: MNHNY and SVGAGI (reference sequence). CDR3 sequence reads: CTSSRERGNTGGLFF. In nucleotides, the CDR3 is TGTACCAGCAGTCGCGAGCGGGGGAACACCGGGGGGCTGTTTTTT.

In its sample, this clonotype is medium-sized. The chain employs TRBV20-1 and TRBJ1-1, with a possible D match to TRBD1 (6 bases). This CDR3 contains 14 residues. V gave up 4 bases and J gave up 0 bases, with 12 bases separating them. Germline values: CDR1 DFQATT, CDR2 SNEGSKA (reference sequence). CDR3 protein: CSANTGRVNTEAFF. The CDR3 coding sequence is TGCAGTGCTAACACAGGGAGAGTGAACACTGAAGCTTTCTTT.

Ten or more counts support this clonotype. This chain joins TRBV7-2 and TRBJ1-2; TRBD1 might be the D (5 bases). The CDR3 is 13 amino acids. CDR1 and CDR2 from the germline V gene are SGHTA and FQGNSA. The ends were cut back, 4 bases at V and 9 bases at J, with 15 bases in the middle. The DNA of the CDR3 is TGTGCCAGCAGCTCCCCGGGACTCCGAAGCTACACCTTC. It yields the protein CASSSPGLRSYTF. The full variable domain, completed using reference TRBV7-2 and TRBJ1-2, is GAGVSQSPSNKVTEKGKDVELRCDPISGHTALYWYRQSLGQGLEFLIYFQGNSAPDKSGLPSDRFSAERTGGSVSTLTIQRTQQEDSAVYLCASSSPGLRSYTFGSGTRLTVV.